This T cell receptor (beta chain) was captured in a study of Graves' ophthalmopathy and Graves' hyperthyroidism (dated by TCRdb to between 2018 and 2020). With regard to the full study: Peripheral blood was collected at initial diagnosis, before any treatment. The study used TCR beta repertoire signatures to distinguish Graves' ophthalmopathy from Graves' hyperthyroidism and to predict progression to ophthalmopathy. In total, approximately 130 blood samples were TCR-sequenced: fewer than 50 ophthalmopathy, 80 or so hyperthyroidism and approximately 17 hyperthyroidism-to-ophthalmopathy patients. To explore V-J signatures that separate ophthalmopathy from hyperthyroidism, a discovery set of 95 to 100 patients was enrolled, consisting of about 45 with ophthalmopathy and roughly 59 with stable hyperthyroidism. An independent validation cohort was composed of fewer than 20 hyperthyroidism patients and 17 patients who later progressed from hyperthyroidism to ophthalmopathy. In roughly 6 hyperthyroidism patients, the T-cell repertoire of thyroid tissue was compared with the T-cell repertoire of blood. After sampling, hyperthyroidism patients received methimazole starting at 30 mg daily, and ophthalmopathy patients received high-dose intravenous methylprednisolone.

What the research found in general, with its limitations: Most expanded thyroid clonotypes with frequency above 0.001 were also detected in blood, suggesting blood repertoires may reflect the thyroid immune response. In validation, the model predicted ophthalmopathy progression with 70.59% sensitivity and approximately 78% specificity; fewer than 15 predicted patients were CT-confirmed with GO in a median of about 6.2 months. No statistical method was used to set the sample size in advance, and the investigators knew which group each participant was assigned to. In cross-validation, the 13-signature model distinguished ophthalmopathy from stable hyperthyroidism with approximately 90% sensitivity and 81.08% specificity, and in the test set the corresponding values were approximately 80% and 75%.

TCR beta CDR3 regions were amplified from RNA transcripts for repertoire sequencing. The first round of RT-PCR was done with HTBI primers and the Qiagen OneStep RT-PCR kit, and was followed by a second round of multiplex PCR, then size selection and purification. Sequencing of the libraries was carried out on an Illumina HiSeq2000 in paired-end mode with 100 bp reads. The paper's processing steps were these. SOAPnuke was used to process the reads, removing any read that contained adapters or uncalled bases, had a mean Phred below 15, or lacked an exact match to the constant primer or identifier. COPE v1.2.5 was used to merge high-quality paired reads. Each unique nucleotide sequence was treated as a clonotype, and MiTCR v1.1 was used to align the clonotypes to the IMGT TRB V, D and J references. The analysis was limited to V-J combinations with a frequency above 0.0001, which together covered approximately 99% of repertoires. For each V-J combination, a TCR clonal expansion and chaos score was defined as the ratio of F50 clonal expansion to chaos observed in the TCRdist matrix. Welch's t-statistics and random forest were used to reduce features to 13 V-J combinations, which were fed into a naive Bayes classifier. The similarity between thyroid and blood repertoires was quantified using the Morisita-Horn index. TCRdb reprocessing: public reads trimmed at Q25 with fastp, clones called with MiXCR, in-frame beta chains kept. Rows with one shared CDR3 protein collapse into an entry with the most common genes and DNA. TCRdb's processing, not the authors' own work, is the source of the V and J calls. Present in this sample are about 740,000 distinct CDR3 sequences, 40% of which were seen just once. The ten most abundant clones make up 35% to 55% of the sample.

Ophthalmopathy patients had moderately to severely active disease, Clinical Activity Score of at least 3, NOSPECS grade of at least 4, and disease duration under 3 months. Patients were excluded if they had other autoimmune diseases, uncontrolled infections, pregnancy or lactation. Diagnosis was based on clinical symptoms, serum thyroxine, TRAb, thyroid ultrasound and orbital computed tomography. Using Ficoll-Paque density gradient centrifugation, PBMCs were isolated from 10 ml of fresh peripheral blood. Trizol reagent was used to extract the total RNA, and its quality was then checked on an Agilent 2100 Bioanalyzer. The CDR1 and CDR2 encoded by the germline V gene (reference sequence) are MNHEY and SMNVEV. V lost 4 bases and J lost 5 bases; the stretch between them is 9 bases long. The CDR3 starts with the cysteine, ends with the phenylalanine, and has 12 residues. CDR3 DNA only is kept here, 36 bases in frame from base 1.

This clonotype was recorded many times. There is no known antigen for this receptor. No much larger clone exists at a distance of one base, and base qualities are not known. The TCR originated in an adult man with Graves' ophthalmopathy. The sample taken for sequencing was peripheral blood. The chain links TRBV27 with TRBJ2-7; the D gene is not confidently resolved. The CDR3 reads CASSSRVHEQYF. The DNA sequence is TGTGCCAGCAGTTCCCGGGTCCACGAGCAGTACTTC.